Reported below is one T cell receptor beta chain. The source of the sample is a study of control samples from healthy donors and cancer patients. Trimming at V came to 6 bases and at J to 4 bases, leaving 5 bases not matched to a gene. There are 14 residues in the CDR3. Germline-derived CDR1 and CDR2 are MDHEN and SYDVKM. TCRdb keeps only in-frame clones here, not all; method: immunoSEQ multiplex PCR. Seen here are 100,000 to 150,000 clones, 80% to 95% observed once, and the top ten hold around 0.52%. The rearrangement links TRBV28 to TRBJ1-2, with TRBD1 identical over 10 bases. The clonotype originates from a man older than 75 with head and neck cancer. Sequencing used PBMCs. CDR3 loop: CASRKTGGAYGYTF. The CDR3 DNA is TGTGCCAGCAGGAAGACAGGGGGCGCCTATGGCTACACCTTC.